These T cell receptor beta chains were read from a single sample in a study of cytomegalovirus exposure and HLA in healthy donors. The table came from immunoSEQ multiplex PCR; TCRdb's copy has only in-frame clones and leaves some out. The profile shows 140,000 to 150,000 clones, about 73% of them singletons. Sequencing was carried out using PBMCs. These receptors were collected from a man aged 35 to 55 in good health and CMV-seropositive. CDR3s include the opening cysteine and the closing phenylalanine or tryptophan. D genes are given only for firm matches. The size of a clone is reported for some rows only, either as once, few or many, or as a class for expanded clones.

>.|TRBV5-6|TRBD1|16|TRBJ1-1
CASSRRGQSMNTEAFF
TGTGCCAGCAGCCGTAGGGGACAGAGCATGAACACTGAAGCTTTCTTT
>.|TRBV30|.|14|TRBJ2-2
CAWITGLNTGELFF
TGTGCCTGGATTACAGGTTTGAACACCGGGGAGCTGTTTTTT
>once|TRBV19|.|15|TRBJ2-7
CASSITPGFSYEQYF
TGTGCCAGTAGTATAACCCCAGGATTCTCCTACGAGCAGTACTTC
>.|TRBV7-9|.|12|TRBJ1-2
CSSSSGNYGYTF
TGTTCCAGCAGCTCCGGGAACTATGGCTACACCTTC
>.|TRBV2|TRBD1|14|TRBJ1-6
CASSAGQGSFPLHF
TGTGCCAGCAGTGCCGGACAGGGTTCTTTCCCCCTCCACTTT
>.|TRBV4-1|.|16|TRBJ1-2
CASSQDKSLTNYGYTF
TGCGCCAGCAGCCAAGATAAGAGTCTCACTAACTATGGCTACACCTTC
>few|TRBV6-6|.|13|TRBJ2-2
CASSYELTGELFF
TGTGCCAGCAGTTACGAGCTAACCGGGGAGCTGTTTTTT
>.|TRBV19|TRBD1|14|TRBJ1-6
CASSIRGTNSPLHF
TGTGCCAGTAGTATCAGGGGGACGAATTCACCCCTCCACTTT
>.|TRBV10-3|TRBD2|12|TRBJ2-7
CAIRGLDHEQYF
TGTGCCATCAGGGGACTAGACCACGAGCAGTACTTC
>.|TRBV27|.|13|TRBJ2-5
CASSLWSEETQYF
TGTGCCAGCAGTTTATGGTCGGAAGAGACCCAGTACTTC
>few|TRBV6-1|.|14|TRBJ1-1
CASSNRQLSAEAFF
TGTGCCAGCAGTAACCGACAGTTAAGCGCTGAAGCTTTCTTT
>.|TRBV5-1|TRBD2|16|TRBJ2-3
CASSPGLAGRTDTQYF
TGCGCCAGCAGCCCGGGACTAGCGGGACGCACAGATACGCAGTATTTT
>.|TRBV5-1|.|15|TRBJ2-7
CASSPDIAGSYEQYF
TGCGCCAGCAGCCCAGACATCGCGGGCTCCTACGAGCAGTACTTC
>.|TRBV2|TRBD1|13|TRBJ1-1
CASSGQGNTEAFF
TGTGCCAGCAGTGGACAGGGGAACACTGAAGCTTTCTTT
>.|TRBV7-3|TRBD1|17|TRBJ1-1
CASSLGQSRTGGTEAFF
TGTGCCAGCAGCTTAGGCCAATCGAGGACAGGTGGCACTGAAGCTTTCTTT
>once|TRBV10-3|.|13|TRBJ1-1
CAMRWGENTEAFF
TGTGCCATGAGATGGGGGGAGAACACTGAAGCTTTCTTT
>.|TRBV25-1|TRBD1|16|TRBJ1-1
CASSEPPGQGPSEAFF
TGTGCCAGCAGTGAACCCCCGGGACAGGGTCCGTCTGAAGCTTTCTTT
>.|TRBV7-9|TRBD1|17|TRBJ2-7
CASSSTGTGGASGEQYF
TGTGCCAGCAGCTCCACCGGGACAGGGGGCGCCTCGGGTGAGCAGTACTTC
>.|TRBV5-1|.|13|TRBJ2-7
CASSLRDSYEQYF
TGCGCCAGCAGCTTGAGAGACAGCTACGAGCAGTACTTC
>.|TRBV13|.|15|TRBJ2-3
CASSLGSGYTDTQYF
TGTGCCAGCAGCTTGGGAAGCGGGTACACAGATACGCAGTATTTT
>.|TRBV30|.|12|TRBJ2-1
CAWSVRGNEQFF
TGTGCCTGGAGTGTACGGGGAAATGAGCAGTTCTTC
>.|TRBV11-2|.|13|TRBJ2-5
CASSLAFQETQYF
TGTGCCAGCAGCTTAGCATTCCAAGAGACCCAGTACTTC
>.|TRBV18|.|13|TRBJ1-1
CASSPAGVTEAFF
TGTGCCAGCTCACCAGCAGGGGTCACTGAAGCTTTCTTT
>.|TRBV5-1|.|15|TRBJ1-5
CASSFTGSSDQPQHF
TGCGCCAGCAGCTTCACTGGGAGCAGTGATCAGCCCCAGCATTTT
>.|TRBV6-5|TRBD1|13|TRBJ2-7
CASRTGTGNEQYF
TGTGCCAGCAGGACCGGGACAGGGAACGAGCAGTACTTC
>.|TRBV4-2|.|20|TRBJ2-5
CASSQDDGTSALYGQETQYF
TGTGCCAGCAGCCAAGATGATGGGACATCGGCGTTGTACGGCCAAGAGACCCAGTACTTC
>.|TRBV7-9|TRBD2|17|TRBJ2-3
CASSPSTAGGNTDTQYF
TGTGCCAGCAGCCCTTCAACGGCGGGAGGAAACACAGATACGCAGTATTTT
>.|TRBV9|TRBD1|21|TRBJ1-3
CASSAPTFGTGTSRGGNTIYF
TGTGCCAGCAGCGCACCGACCTTCGGGACAGGTACCAGTCGCGGTGGAAACACCATATATTTT
>.|TRBV15|TRBD1|16|TRBJ2-7
CATSRDLGDRSYEQYF
TGTGCCACCAGCAGAGATCTGGGGGACAGGTCTTACGAGCAGTACTTC